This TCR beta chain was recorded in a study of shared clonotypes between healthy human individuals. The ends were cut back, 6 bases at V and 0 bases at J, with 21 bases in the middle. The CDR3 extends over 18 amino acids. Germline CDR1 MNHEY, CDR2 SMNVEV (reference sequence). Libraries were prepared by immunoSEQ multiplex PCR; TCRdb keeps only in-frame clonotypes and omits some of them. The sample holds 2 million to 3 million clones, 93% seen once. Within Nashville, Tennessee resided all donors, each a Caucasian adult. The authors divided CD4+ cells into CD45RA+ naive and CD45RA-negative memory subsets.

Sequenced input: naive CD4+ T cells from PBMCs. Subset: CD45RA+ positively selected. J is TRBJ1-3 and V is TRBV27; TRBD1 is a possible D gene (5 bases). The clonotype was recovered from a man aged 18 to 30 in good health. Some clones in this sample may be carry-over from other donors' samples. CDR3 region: CASSPDALGVRSGNTIYF. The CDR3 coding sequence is TGTGCCAGCAGCCCCGACGCTTTAGGGGTACGCTCTGGAAACACCATATATTTT.